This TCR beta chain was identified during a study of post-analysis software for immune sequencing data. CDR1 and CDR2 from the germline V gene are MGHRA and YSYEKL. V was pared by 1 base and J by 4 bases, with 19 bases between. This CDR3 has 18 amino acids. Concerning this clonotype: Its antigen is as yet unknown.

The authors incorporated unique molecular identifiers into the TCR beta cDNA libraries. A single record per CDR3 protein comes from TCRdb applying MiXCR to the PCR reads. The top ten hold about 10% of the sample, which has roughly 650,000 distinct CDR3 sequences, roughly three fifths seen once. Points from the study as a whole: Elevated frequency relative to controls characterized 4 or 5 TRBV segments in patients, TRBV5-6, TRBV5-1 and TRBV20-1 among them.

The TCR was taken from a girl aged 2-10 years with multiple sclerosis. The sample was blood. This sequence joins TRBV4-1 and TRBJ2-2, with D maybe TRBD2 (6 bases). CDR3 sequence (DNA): TGCGCCAGCAGCCAAGTCCCCGGGAGCCCTGGGGGCACCGGGGAGCTGTTTTTT. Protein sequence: CASSQVPGSPGGTGELFF.